This T cell receptor beta chain was sequenced for a study of cytomegalovirus exposure and HLA in healthy donors. Whole-study results and caveats: An apparent linkage of common viral pathogens to several of the most significant clusters emerged in a later analysis. Later analysis identified about 17,000 TCR beta sequences associated with HLA alleles, using a false discovery rate threshold of 0.05.

Turning to this clone: Its target is unknown.

In nominal health when sampled, donors likely had unrecorded immune exposures nonetheless. The CDR3 consists of 16 residues. The V segment lost 4 bases and the J segment 1 base; nucleotides outside the gene matches: 10. Germline CDR1 reads LNHDA; CDR2 reads SQIVND (reference sequence). Researchers ran the PCR with 60 Vbeta and 13 Jbeta primers. Study processing details: An analysis that came later counted tens of millions of unique TCR beta chains, approximately 9.9 million shared. Profiling relied on immunoSEQ multiplex PCR, and the TCRdb table lists in-frame clones only, not all of them. For V, J and clone size, that table is used; D and trimming come from the DNA. The sample lists 150,000 or so clones, around 88% seen once, with under 2.5% in the top ten.

This TCR came from a woman between 18 and 29 years old in good health and CMV-seronegative. The chain employs TRBV19 and TRBJ2-7, with 7 bases fitting TRBD1. The sample consisted of PBMCs. For the CDR3, the DNA is TGTGCCAGTAGTAGAAGACAGGGCCCCTCTTCCTACGAGCAGTACTTC. It codes for CASSRRQGPSSYEQYF. Drawing the rest from reference TRBV19 and TRBJ2-7, the complete variable domain is DGGITQSPKYLFRKEGQNVTLSCEQNLNHDAMYWYRQDPGQGLRLIYYSQIVNDFQKGDIAEGYSVSREKKESFPLTVTSAQKNPTAFYLCASSRRQGPSSYEQYFGPGTRLTVT.